The 5 T cell receptor beta chains in this list originate from one sample, sequenced in a study of lymphopenia after photon versus proton radiotherapy (dated by TCRdb to about 2019). Library generation was performed with the immunoSEQ multiplex PCR assay. TCRdb holds this immuneACCESS table with in-frame rearrangements only. Some clones are missing; in checked studies, unresolved V genes explain under half, and the rest has no known cause. The sample table holds around 23,000 clones, of which roughly 87% were seen once. Less than 20% of the sample rests with the top ten. This specimen consisted of peripheral blood, obtained from a patient treated with photon-based radiotherapy. The source is a man between 45 and 60 years old with gastric cancer.

The chain links TRBV27 to TRBJ1-2, with 7 bases identical to TRBD1. Germline assignment: CDR1 MNHEY and CDR2 SMNVEV (reference sequence). The CDR3 is 17 residues long. After removal of 5 bases from V and 4 bases from J, the junction contained 16 bases not matched to a gene. The CDR3 DNA reads as TGTGCCAGCAGTCCGAGACAGGGCAGAGCTTTGGGCTATGGCTACACCTTC. Translating gives CASSPRQGRALGYGYTF.

This clone has only one observation. J is TRBJ1-5 and V is TRBV2; perhaps TRBD1 as D (5 bases). V lost 4 bases, J lost 4 bases, and 11 bases lay in between. Germline V gene lookup returns CDR1 SNHLY and CDR2 FYNNEI. There are 14 residues in the CDR3. Here the CDR3 reads CASSGDRRNQPQHF. The CDR3 DNA reads TGTGCCAGCAGTGGGGACCGGCGGAATCAGCCCCAGCATTTT.

The rearrangement joins TRBV5-1 to TRBJ2-7; TRBD1 matches 9 bases. In germline, CDR1 is SGHRS, CDR2 YFSETQ. The CDR3 is 14 residues long. The V segment lost 3 bases and the J segment 3 bases; nucleotides outside the gene matches: 4. CDR3 sequence reads: CASSSGQGIYEQYF. The CDR3 nucleotides are TGCGCCAGCAGCTCCGGACAGGGGATCTACGAGCAGTACTTC. Combining the CDR3 with reference TRBV5-1 and TRBJ2-7 gives the whole variable domain KAGVTQTPRYLIKTRGQQVTLSCSPISGHRSVSWYQQTPGQGLQFLFEYFSETQRNKGNFPGRFSGRQFSNSRSEMNVSTLELGDSALYLCASSSGQGIYEQYFGPGTRLTVT.

The chain recombines TRBV6-4 with TRBJ2-1; perhaps TRBD1 as D (6 bases). The length of the CDR3 is 13 residues. Trimming stripped 2 bases from V and 6 bases from J, with 8 bases between. Germline CDR1 and CDR2: MRHNA and SNTAGT. CDR3 coding DNA: TGTGCCAGCAGTGACCAGACAGGCAATGAGCAGTTCTTC. Amino acids: CASSDQTGNEQFF.

This rearrangement joins TRBV5-6 to TRBJ2-7; 7 bases are a match to TRBD1. The CDR3 runs 13 residues. Germline trimming cut 2 bases from V and 4 bases from J; bases unmatched to any gene: 3. Germline CDR1 reads SGHDT; CDR2 reads YYEEEE. The CDR3 DNA is TGTGCCAGCAGCTTTGACAGGGCTTACGAGCAGTACTTC. Amino acids: CASSFDRAYEQYF.